The 21 T cell receptor beta chains below come from one sample, sequenced in a study of blood T cell repertoires in COVID-19. The table came from immunoSEQ multiplex PCR; TCRdb's copy has only in-frame clones and leaves some out. The sample yields around 260,000 clones, around 80% seen once. The specimen sequenced was PBMCs or T cells enriched from blood (not recorded which). The receptors stem from a man aged 25-40 years with acute COVID-19.

This rearrangement joins TRBV18 to TRBJ1-3; weak D call: TRBD1 (6 bases). Between the trimmed V and J ends, which lost 3 bases and 0 bases, there was a span of 9 bases. The CDR3 sequence is 15 residues long. Germline CDR1 and CDR2: KGHSH and LQKENI. DNA of the CDR3: TGTGCCAGCTCACCGGACAGTCACTCTGGAAACACCATATATTTT. It specifies CASSPDSHSGNTIYF.

This clone was seen a single time. The rearrangement uses TRBV7-9 and TRBJ1-1; 9 bases fit TRBD1. The V gene end was trimmed by 3 bases and the J gene end by 6 bases; junction bases not matched to a gene: 5. The CDR3 spans 14 residues. Germline assignment: CDR1 SEHNR and CDR2 FQNEAQ (reference sequence). This chain's CDR3 is CASSLGQGRAEAFF. In DNA form, the CDR3 reads TGTGCCAGCAGCTTGGGACAGGGTCGAGCTGAAGCTTTCTTT.

The chain combines TRBV24-1 with TRBJ2-1; 8 bases agree with TRBD2. The V segment lost 10 bases and the J segment 9 bases; nucleotides outside the gene matches: 7. CDR3 size: 12 residues. Per the germline V gene, CDR1 is KGHDR and CDR2 is SFDVKD. The CDR3 region has the DNA TGTGCCACGGGACTAGAGGTGGGTGAGCAGTTCTTC. Translating gives CATGLEVGEQFF.

The sample holds a few counts of this clone. J is TRBJ1-1 and V is TRBV11-2; D is possibly TRBD1 (6 bases). The ends were cut back, 6 bases at V and 4 bases at J, with 18 bases in the middle. This CDR3 has 15 residues. Germline V gene data show CDR1 as SGHAT and CDR2 as FQNNGV. The CDR3 reads CASRQGQGLSTEAFF. CDR3 coding DNA: TGTGCCAGCAGACAGGGACAAGGATTGTCCACTGAAGCTTTCTTT. The variable domain in full, completed from reference TRBV11-2 and TRBJ1-1, reads EAGVAQSPRYKIIEKRQSVAFWCNPISGHATLYWYQQILGQGPKLLIQFQNNGVVDDSQLPKDRFSAERLKGVDSTLKIQPAKLEDSAVYLCASRQGQGLSTEAFFGQGTRLTVV.

The chain joins TRBV5-1 to TRBJ1-2; 7 bases align to TRBD1. Unmatched junction bases numbered 30, after V lost 6 bases and J lost 7 bases. This CDR3 spans 20 amino acids. The germline V gene encodes CDR1 SGHRS and CDR2 YFSETQ. CDR3 nucleotides: TGCGCCAGCACCGAAGTCCCTACAGGGGATGGTGTGGGCCTAGGCGGTGGCTACACCTTC. It yields the protein CASTEVPTGDGVGLGGGYTF.

The gene calls are TRBV9 and TRBJ2-3; D unresolved. Germline V gives CDR1 SGDLS, CDR2 YYNGEE. The CDR3 has 13 amino acids. V was cut by 0 bases and J by 4 bases, with 6 bases left in between. The CDR3 DNA is TGTGCCAGCAGCGTAGTGAGAGCAGATACGCAGTATTTT. Its translation: CASSVVRADTQYF.

The chain has TRBV3-1 (or the pseudogene TRBV3-2) and TRBJ2-1, with D maybe TRBD2 (5 bases). From germline, CDR1 is LGHDT and CDR2 YNNKEL (reference sequence). The CDR3 extends over 15 amino acids. V gave up 5 bases and J gave up 8 bases, with 19 bases separating them. The CDR3 coding sequence is TGTGCCAGCAGCTCACGTCGGGGTAGTGGCGATGAGCAGTTCTTC. Its translation is CASSSRRGSGDEQFF.

This chain uses TRBV6-6 with TRBJ1-2; TRBD1 is a possible D gene (5 bases). This CDR3 region has 14 residues. From germline, CDR1 is MNHNY and CDR2 SVGAGI (reference sequence). Trimming took off 6 bases at V and 1 base at J, with 12 bases between the two ends. The CDR3 DNA is TGTGCCAGCAGCGCTCCAGGGATTAACTATGGCTACACCTTC. It yields the protein CASSAPGINYGYTF.

CDR3 nucleotide sequence: TGTGCCAGTAGTATGTCCAGAATTAATGAAAAACTGTTTTTT. Translation: CASSMSRINEKLFF. This sequence joins TRBV19 and TRBJ1-4; no firm D call. V dropped 3 bases and J dropped 4 bases, with 9 bases sitting between them. Germline V gene sequence: CDR1 LNHDA, CDR2 SQIVND (reference sequence). This CDR3 is built from 14 residues.

The V gene is TRBV28, the J gene TRBJ1-5; 8 bases agree with TRBD1. CDR3 length: 16 residues. CDR1 and CDR2 (germline): MDHEN, SYDVKM. V lost 9 bases, J lost 1 base, and 11 bases stayed unmatched. The CDR3, as DNA: TGTGCCAGTCCCCCAACAAACAGGGGGAGCAATCAGCCCCAGCATTTT. It is translated as CASPPTNRGSNQPQHF.

This chain joins TRBV6-1 and TRBJ1-5; TRBD1 agrees at 9 bases. The V segment lost 4 bases and the J segment 11 bases; nucleotides outside the gene matches: 18. Germline CDR1 reads MNHNS; CDR2 reads SASEGT. This CDR3 is 17 amino acids long. CDR3 coding DNA: TGTGCCAGCAGTGTACGGGCAGGGGACAGGGTGATTATAGCCCAGCATTTT. It translates to CASSVRAGDRVIIAQHF.

V and J are TRBV6-5 and TRBJ2-7; perhaps TRBD2 as D (6 bases). V lost 2 bases and J lost 6, with 14 bases in between. Per the germline V gene, CDR1 is MNHEY and CDR2 is SVGAGI. CDR3 length: 14 residues. The CDR3: CASSYPRGSGEQYV. DNA for the CDR3: TGTGCCAGCAGTTACCCCCGTGGTAGCGGCGAGCAGTACGTC.

V usage is TRBV6-6 and J usage is TRBJ1-3; 8 bases agree with TRBD1. The CDR3 consists of 15 residues. Germline V gene sequence: CDR1 MNHNY, CDR2 SVGAGI (reference sequence). Trimming removed 7 bases from V and 3 bases from J; junction bases left unmatched: 8. The CDR3 here is CASNDRGYGGNTIYF. CDR3 DNA sequence: TGTGCCAGCAACGACAGGGGCTACGGTGGAAACACCATATATTTT.

The genes are TRBV5-4 and TRBJ1-2, with D tentatively TRBD1 (6 bases). Between the trimmed V and J ends, which lost 0 bases and 7 bases, there was a span of 16 bases. The CDR3 contains 15 residues. CDR1 SGHNT and CDR2 YYREEE come from the germline V gene (reference sequence). The CDR3 here is CASSLGPGGAGGYTF. For the CDR3, the DNA is TGTGCCAGCAGCTTGGGGCCGGGGGGGGCTGGTGGCTACACCTTC. The complete variable domain, with remaining parts taken from reference TRBV5-4 and TRBJ1-2, reads ETGVTQSPTHLIKTRGQQVTLRCSSQSGHNTVSWYQQALGQGPQFIFQYYREEENGRGNFPPRFSGLQFPNYSSELNVNALELDDSALYLCASSLGPGGAGGYTFGSGTRLTVV.

The table lists this clone with a few counts. This chain joins TRBV4-2 and TRBJ2-1; 11 positions agree with TRBD2. V lost 1 base and J lost 9; bases outside the gene matches: 5. Germline CDR1 and CDR2: LGHNA and YNFKEQ. The CDR3 has 15 amino acids. The CDR3 loop is CASSQASGGSSEQFF. CDR3 nucleotides: TGTGCCAGCAGCCAAGCTAGCGGGGGGTCAAGTGAGCAGTTCTTC.

V gene TRBV29-1 combines with J gene TRBJ2-5; TRBD2 agrees at 8 bases. V shed 3 bases and J 4 bases; nucleotides not matched to a gene: 10. Germline V gives CDR1 SQVTM, CDR2 ANQGSEA. The CDR3 totals 15 residues. CDR3 coding DNA: TGCAGCGTTGAGGGTCTCAGCGGGAGCCCAGAGACCCAGTACTTC. Translation gives CSVEGLSGSPETQYF.

The chain uses TRBV29-1 and TRBJ2-1; 10 nucleotides align to TRBD1. The CDR3 covers 19 residues. The V and J ends lost 1 base and 10 bases, in that order; junction bases with no gene match: 22. From germline, CDR1 is SQVTM and CDR2 ANQGSEA. The CDR3 DNA reads TGCAGCGTTGAAGGCGGGACAGGGGAGATAAGGGCGGGAGTCAGCGAGCAGTTCTTC. It specifies CSVEGGTGEIRAGVSEQFF.

V usage is TRBV5-1 and J usage is TRBJ1-1; D unresolved. CDR1 and CDR2 (germline): SGHRS, YFSETQ. The V end was cut by 3 bases, the J end by 1 base, with 16 bases between. The CDR3 has 16 amino acids. The CDR3 DNA is TGCGCCAGCAGCTCTCCGGGGAAAGCGCAGAACACTGAAGCTTTCTTT. Protein product: CASSSPGKAQNTEAFF.

The chain employs TRBV27 and TRBJ1-1, with a possible D match to TRBD1 (5 bases). This CDR3 region has 16 residues. Trimming took 3 bases from V and 0 from J, leaving 14 bases between them. CDR1 is MNHEY and CDR2 is SMNVEV in the germline V gene (reference sequence). In DNA form, the CDR3 reads TGTGCCAGCAGTTTCATGTCTACAGGAGTGAACACTGAAGCTTTCTTT. It specifies CASSFMSTGVNTEAFF.

The CDR3 sequence: CATRVAVGELFF. DNA for the CDR3: TGTGCCACCCGCGTGGCGGTCGGGGAGCTGTTTTTT. The rearrangement uses TRBV28 and TRBJ2-2; D not resolved. The CDR3 totals 12 residues. The germline V gene encodes CDR1 MDHEN and CDR2 SYDVKM. V was shortened by 10 bases and J by 7 bases, with 13 bases between the two germline ends.

The gene calls are TRBV12-5 and TRBJ2-5; D might be TRBD2 (5 bases). Germline V gene sequence: CDR1 LGHNT, CDR2 FRNRAP. This CDR3 contains 12 residues. V shed 4 bases and J shed 7 bases, with 10 bases lying between them. Here the CDR3 reads CASGSRRGTQYF. The CDR3 DNA reads as TGTGCTAGTGGTTCCCGCCGGGGGACCCAGTACTTC. The entire variable domain, with the rest obtained from reference TRBV12-5 and TRBJ2-5, is as follows: DARVTQTPRHKVTEMGQEVTMRCQPILGHNTVFWYRQTMMQGLELLAYFRNRAPLDDSGMPKDRFSAEMPDATLATLKIQPSEPRDSAVYFCASGSRRGTQYFGPGTRLLVL.